These T cell receptor beta chains were read from a single sample in a study of blood T cells in healthy people across ages. Using its own MiXCR run on the 5' RACE reads, TCRdb lists one record per CDR3 protein. Among about 690,000 distinct CDR3 sequences listed, roughly two fifths were seen once. The sequencing sample was made of blood. Receptor source: a man older than 75 in good health. Both conserved end residues are part of each CDR3. The D gene is left open where the match is weak. The size field is filled for only some rows; it gives once, few, many or a size class.

NA TRBJ1-5 TRBV28 NA TGTGCCAGCAGTACTCCGGGGGGGGGAATAGTGGATCAGCCCCAGCATTTT CASSTPGGGIVDQPQHF
TRBD1 TRBJ1-6 TRBV19 NA TGTGCCAGTAGTGGGACAGAGAATTCACCCCTCCACTTT CASSGTENSPLHF
NA TRBJ2-7 TRBV6-2/TRBV6-3 NA TGTGCCAGCTTGGACTACCGATCCTACGAGCAGTACTTC CASLDYRSYEQYF
NA TRBJ2-1 TRBV6-5 NA TGTGCCAGTCGAAGTGCAGGAAGGTCGGTCCATGAGCAGTTCTTC CASRSAGRSVHEQFF
NA TRBJ2-5 TRBV7-9 NA TGTGCCAGCAGCTCCGGAACCGGGACACCATCAATGGAGACCCAGTACTTC CASSSGTGTPSMETQYF
NA TRBJ1-2 TRBV20-1 few TGCAGTGCTCTGACAGCTAACTATGGCTACACCTTC CSALTANYGYTF
NA TRBJ2-2 TRBV7-2 NA TGTGCCAGCAGGTCCGGTCAAACGAACACCGGGGAGCTGTTTTTT CASRSGQTNTGELFF
NA TRBJ2-7 TRBV3-1 NA TGTGCCAGCAGCCCCCATCCCGGCTTGGAGCAGTACTTC CASSPHPGLEQYF
NA TRBJ2-7 TRBV7-2 NA TGTGCCAGCAGCTTAGCGTTCGGACAGTACAATGAGCAGTACTTC CASSLAFGQYNEQYF
TRBD2 TRBJ2-1 TRBV24-1 few TGTGCCACCAGTGACCGACAGACTAGCGGGAGGGCCGGGGAGCAGTTCTTC CATSDRQTSGRAGEQFF
TRBD2 TRBJ2-1 TRBV12-3/TRBV12-4 few TGTGCCAGCAGGTTGCGGGGGGGCCTCTTCAATGAGCAGTTCTTC CASRLRGGLFNEQFF
NA TRBJ2-3 TRBV20-1 NA TGCAGTGCTCTTGATAGAGATACGCAGTATTTT CSALDRDTQYF